The source of this TCR beta chain is a study of blood T cell repertoires in COVID-19. The wider study: The study drew acute and convalescent COVID-19 samples from the United States, Italy and Spain. PBMCs, B-cell-depleted T cells, or T cells provided the cDNA or gDNA that made up the material.

As originally analysed: Counts of nucleated cells, estimated from reference gene primer amplification, were obtained. Profiling relied on immunoSEQ multiplex PCR, and the TCRdb table lists in-frame clones only, not all of them. V and J calls and clone size follow that table, whereas D and trimming were derived from the DNA. The table lists tens of thousands of clones, roughly 88% of them singletons, with about 5% in the top ten. CDR1 SGHTA and CDR2 FQGNSA come from the germline V gene. This CDR3 comprises 17 residues. Trimming cost V 6 bases and J 2 bases; bases outside gene matches: 11. This receptor was taken from a human donor in a cohort sampled during active COVID-19. The sample taken for sequencing was peripheral blood. The rearrangement uses TRBV7-2 and TRBJ2-7; 12 bases line up with TRBD2. DNA for the CDR3: TGTGCCAGCAGGCCAACGATAGGACTAGCGGGAACCTACGAGCAGTACTTC. Amino acids: CASRPTIGLAGTYEQYF.